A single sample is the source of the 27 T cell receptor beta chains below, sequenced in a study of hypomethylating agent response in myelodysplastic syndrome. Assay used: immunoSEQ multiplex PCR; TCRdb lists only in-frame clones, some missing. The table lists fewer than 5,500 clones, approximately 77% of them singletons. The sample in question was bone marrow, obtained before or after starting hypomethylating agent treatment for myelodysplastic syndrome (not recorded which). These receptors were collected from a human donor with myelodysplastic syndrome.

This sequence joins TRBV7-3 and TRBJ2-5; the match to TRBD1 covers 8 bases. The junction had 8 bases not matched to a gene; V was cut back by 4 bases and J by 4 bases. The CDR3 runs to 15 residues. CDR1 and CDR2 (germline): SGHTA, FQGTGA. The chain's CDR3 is CASSSEAGGLETQYF. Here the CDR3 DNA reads TGTGCCAGCAGCTCGGAAGCAGGGGGCCTAGAGACCCAGTACTTC. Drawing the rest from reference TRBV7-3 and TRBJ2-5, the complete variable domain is GAGVSQTPSNKVTEKGKYVELRCDPISGHTALYWYRQSLGQGPEFLIYFQGTGAADDSGLPNDRFFAVRPEGSVSTLKIQRTERGDSAVYLCASSSEAGGLETQYFGPGTRLLVL.

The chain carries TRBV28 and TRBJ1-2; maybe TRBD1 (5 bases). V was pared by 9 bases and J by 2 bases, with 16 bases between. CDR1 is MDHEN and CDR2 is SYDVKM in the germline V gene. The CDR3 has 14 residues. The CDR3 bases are TGTGCCAGTAACGACCAGGGCCTGAACTATGGCTACACCTTC. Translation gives CASNDQGLNYGYTF.

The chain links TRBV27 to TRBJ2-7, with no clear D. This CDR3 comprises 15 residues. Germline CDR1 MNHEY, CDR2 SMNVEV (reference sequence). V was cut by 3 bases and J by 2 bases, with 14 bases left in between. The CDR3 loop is CASSLSSQAPYEQYF. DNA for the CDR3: TGTGCCAGCAGTTTGTCTAGTCAAGCCCCCTACGAGCAGTACTTC.

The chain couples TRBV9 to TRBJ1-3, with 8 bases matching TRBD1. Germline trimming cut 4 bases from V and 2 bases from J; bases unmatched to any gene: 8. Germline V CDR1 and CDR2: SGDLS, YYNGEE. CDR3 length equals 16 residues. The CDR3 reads CASSPLTGDTGNTIYF. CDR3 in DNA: TGTGCCAGCAGCCCCCTGACAGGGGATACTGGAAACACCATATATTTT.

Here the CDR3 DNA reads TGTGCCAGCAGTGAACAGGGTAATTTGGGTGAAGCTTTCTTT. Its translation is CASSEQGNLGEAFF. The chain recombines TRBV2 with TRBJ1-1, with D perhaps matching TRBD1 (5 bases). V dropped 2 bases and J dropped 7 bases, with 14 bases sitting between them. CDR1 is SNHLY, CDR2 FYNNEI, per germline. CDR3 size: 14 residues.

CDR3 in DNA: TGTGCCAGCAGTTACCAACAGGGGACCCTCCACTTT. Its protein is CASSYQQGTLHF. This rearrangement joins TRBV6-5 to TRBJ1-6; 7 bases are shared with TRBD1. Germline V gene data show CDR1 as MNHEY and CDR2 as SVGAGI. Trimming at V came to 2 bases and at J to 14 bases, leaving 3 bases not matched to a gene. The CDR3 has 12 amino acids.

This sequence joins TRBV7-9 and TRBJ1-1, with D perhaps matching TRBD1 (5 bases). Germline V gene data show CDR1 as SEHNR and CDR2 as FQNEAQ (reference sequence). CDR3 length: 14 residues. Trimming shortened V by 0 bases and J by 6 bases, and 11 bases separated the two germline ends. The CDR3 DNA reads TGTGCCAGCAGCTTAGCTATCCCGACAGCTGAAGCTTTCTTT. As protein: CASSLAIPTAEAFF.

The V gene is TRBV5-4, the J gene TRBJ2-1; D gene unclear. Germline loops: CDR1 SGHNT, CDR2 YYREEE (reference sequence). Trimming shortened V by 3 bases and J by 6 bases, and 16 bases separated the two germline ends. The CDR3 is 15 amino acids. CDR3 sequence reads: CASSSPPMGFNEQFF. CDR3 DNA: TGTGCCAGCAGCTCCCCCCCAATGGGATTCAATGAGCAGTTCTTC.

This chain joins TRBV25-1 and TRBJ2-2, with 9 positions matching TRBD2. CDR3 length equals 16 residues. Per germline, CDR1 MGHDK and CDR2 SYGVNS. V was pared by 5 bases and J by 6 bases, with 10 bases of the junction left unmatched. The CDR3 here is CASSPPGAGGPGELFF. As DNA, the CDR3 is TGTGCCAGCAGTCCACCCGGGGCGGGGGGGCCCGGGGAGCTGTTTTTT. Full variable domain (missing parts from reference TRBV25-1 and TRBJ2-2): EADIYQTPRYLVIGTGKKITLECSQTMGHDKMYWYQQDPGMELHLIHYSYGVNSTEKGDLSSESTVSRIRTEHFPLTLESARPSHTSQYLCASSPPGAGGPGELFFGEGSRLTVL.

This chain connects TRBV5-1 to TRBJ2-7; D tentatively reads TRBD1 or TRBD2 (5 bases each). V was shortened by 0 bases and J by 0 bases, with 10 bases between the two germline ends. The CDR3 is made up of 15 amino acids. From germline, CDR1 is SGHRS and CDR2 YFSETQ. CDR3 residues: CASSLGGLHSYEQYF. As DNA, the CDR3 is TGCGCCAGCAGCTTGGGGGGGTTACACTCCTACGAGCAGTACTTC.

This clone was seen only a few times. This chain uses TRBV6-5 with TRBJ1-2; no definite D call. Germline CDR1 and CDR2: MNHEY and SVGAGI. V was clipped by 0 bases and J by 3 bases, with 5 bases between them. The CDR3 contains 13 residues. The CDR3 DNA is TGTGCCAGCAGTTACTCGTACGACTATGGCTACACCTTC. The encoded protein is CASSYSYDYGYTF.

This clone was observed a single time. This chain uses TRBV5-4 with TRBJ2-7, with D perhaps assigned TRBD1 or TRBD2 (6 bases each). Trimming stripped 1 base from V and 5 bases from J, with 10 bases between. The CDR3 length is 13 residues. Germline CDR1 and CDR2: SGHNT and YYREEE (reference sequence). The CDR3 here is CASSLRGTNEQYF. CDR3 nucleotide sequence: TGTGCCAGCAGCTTGCGCGGGACAAACGAGCAGTACTTC. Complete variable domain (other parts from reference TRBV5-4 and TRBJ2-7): ETGVTQSPTHLIKTRGQQVTLRCSSQSGHNTVSWYQQALGQGPQFIFQYYREEENGRGNFPPRFSGLQFPNYSSELNVNALELDDSALYLCASSLRGTNEQYFGPGTRLTVT.

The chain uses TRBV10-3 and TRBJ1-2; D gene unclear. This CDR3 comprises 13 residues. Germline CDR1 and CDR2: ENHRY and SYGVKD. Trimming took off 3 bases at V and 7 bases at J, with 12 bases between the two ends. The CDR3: CAISDGLSGGYTF. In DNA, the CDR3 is TGTGCCATCAGTGACGGACTCTCGGGTGGCTACACCTTC.

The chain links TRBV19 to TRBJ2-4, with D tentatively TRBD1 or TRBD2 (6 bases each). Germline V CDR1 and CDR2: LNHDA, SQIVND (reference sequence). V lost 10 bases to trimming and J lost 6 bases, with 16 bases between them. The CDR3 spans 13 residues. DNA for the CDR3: TGTGCCATTTCGGAGGGGGTGGGAAACATTCAGTACTTC. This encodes CAISEGVGNIQYF.

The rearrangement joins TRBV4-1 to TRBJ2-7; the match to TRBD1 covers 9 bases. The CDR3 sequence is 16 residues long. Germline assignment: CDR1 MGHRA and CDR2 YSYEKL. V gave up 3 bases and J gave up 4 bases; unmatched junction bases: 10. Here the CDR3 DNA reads TGCGCCAGCAGCCAGGGGGTGGGGACAGGGCCTTACGAGCAGTACTTC. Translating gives CASSQGVGTGPYEQYF.

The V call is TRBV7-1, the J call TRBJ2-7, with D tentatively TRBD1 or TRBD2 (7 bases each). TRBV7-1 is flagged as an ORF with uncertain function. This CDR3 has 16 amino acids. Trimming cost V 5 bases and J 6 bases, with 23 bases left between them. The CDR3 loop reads CASSLGGGSTGPEQYF. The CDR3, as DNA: TGTGCCAGCAGCCTAGGGGGGGGCTCGACAGGGCCCGAGCAGTACTTC.

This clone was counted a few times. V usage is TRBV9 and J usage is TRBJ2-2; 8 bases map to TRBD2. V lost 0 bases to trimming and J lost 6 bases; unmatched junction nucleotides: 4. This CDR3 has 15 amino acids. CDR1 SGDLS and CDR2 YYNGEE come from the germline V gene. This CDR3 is CASSVDGRAAGELFF. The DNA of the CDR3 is TGTGCCAGCAGCGTAGACGGGAGGGCCGCCGGGGAGCTGTTTTTT.

CDR3 loop: CASSQGARTEAFF. CDR3 bases: TGTGCCAGCTCACAGGGGGCGAGGACTGAAGCTTTCTTT. The rearrangement uses TRBV18 and TRBJ1-1; 7 positions agree with TRBD1. CDR3 length: 13 amino acids. Germline values: CDR1 KGHSH, CDR2 LQKENI. Trimming cost V 4 bases and J 5 bases; bases outside gene matches: 4.

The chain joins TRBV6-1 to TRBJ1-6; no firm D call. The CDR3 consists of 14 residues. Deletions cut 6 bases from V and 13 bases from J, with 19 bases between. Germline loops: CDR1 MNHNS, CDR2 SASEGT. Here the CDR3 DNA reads TGTGCCAGCAGCGCCGGGCCCCTCTTCAATCCCCTCCACTTT. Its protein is CASSAGPLFNPLHF.

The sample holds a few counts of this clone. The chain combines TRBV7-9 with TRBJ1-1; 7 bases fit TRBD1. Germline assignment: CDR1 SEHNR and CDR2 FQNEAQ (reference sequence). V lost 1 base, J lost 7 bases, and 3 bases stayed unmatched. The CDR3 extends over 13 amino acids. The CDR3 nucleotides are TGTGCCAGCAGCTTAGAGGCAGGGGGTGAAGCTTTCTTT. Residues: CASSLEAGGEAFF. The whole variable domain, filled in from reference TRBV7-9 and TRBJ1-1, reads DTGVSQNPRHKITKRGQNVTFRCDPISEHNRLYWYRQTLGQGPEFLTYFQNEAQLEKSRLLSDRFSAERPKGSFSTLEIQRTEQGDSAMYLCASSLEAGGEAFFGQGTRLTVV.

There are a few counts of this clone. This chain's CDR3 is CASSVTAPMGGYTF. The CDR3 DNA sequence: TGTGCCAGCAGTGTCACAGCCCCGATGGGAGGCTACACCTTC. The chain links TRBV2 to TRBJ1-2, with D hard to call. This CDR3 is built from 14 residues. Trimming cost V 4 bases and J 8 bases, with 17 bases left between them. In germline, CDR1 is SNHLY, CDR2 FYNNEI.

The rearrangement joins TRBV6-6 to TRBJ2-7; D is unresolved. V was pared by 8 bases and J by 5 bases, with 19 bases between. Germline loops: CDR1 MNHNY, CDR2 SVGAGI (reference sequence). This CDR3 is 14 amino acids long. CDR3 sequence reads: CASSETLGLDEQYF. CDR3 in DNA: TGTGCCAGCTCCGAAACCCTAGGCCTTGACGAGCAGTACTTC.

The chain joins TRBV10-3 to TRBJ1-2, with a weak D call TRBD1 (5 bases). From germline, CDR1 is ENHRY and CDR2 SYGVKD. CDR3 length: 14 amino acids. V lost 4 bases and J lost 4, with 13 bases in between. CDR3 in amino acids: CAISAERGTYGYTF. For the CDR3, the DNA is TGTGCCATCAGTGCTGAAAGGGGTACCTATGGCTACACCTTC.

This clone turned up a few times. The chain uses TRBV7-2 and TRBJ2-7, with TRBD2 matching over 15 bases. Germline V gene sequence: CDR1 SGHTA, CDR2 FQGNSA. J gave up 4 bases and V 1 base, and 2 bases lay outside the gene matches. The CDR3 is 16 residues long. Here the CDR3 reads CASSLEGTSGRYEQYF. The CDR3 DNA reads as TGTGCCAGCAGCTTAGAAGGGACTAGCGGGAGGTACGAGCAGTACTTC.

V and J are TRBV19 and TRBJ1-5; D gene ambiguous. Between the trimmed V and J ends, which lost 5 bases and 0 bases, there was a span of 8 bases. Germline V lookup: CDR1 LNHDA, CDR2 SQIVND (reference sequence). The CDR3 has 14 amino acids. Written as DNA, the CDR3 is TGTGCCAGTAGTCCCGGCAATAGCAATCAGCCCCAGCATTTT. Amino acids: CASSPGNSNQPQHF.

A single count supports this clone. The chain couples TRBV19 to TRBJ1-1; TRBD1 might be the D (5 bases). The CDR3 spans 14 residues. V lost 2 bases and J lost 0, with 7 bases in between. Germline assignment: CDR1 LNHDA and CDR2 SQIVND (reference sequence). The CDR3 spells CASSIRGLNTEAFF. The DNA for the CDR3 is TGTGCCAGTAGTATACGGGGACTGAACACTGAAGCTTTCTTT.

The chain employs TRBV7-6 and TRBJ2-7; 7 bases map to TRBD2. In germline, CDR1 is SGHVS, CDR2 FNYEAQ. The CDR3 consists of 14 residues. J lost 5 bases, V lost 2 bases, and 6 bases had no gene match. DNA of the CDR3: TGTGCCAGCAGCTTAAGGACTAGTTTCAACGAGCAGTACTTC. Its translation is CASSLRTSFNEQYF.